The sequence of this T cell receptor (beta chain) was determined in a study of OX40 agonist ivuxolimab in advanced cancers. As for the study in general: Patients receiving dose escalation had hepatocellular carcinoma, melanoma, renal cell or head and neck cancer. Findings and caveats of the study: There was clonal expansion of CD4+ and CD8+ blood T cells by week 6 at 0.1 to 3.0 mg/kg. The authors also found low normalized T-cell clonal expansion in some nonresponders. There were, on average, more expanded clones in CD8+ T cells than in CD4+.

V lost 0 bases and J lost 2; bases outside the gene matches: 12. This CDR3 comprises 19 residues. The germline CDR1 and CDR2 sequences are SGHVS and FNYEAQ. Generated by immunoSEQ multiplex PCR, the TCRdb table keeps only in-frame clones and is missing some. The sample yields approximately 40,000 clones, about 92% seen once. About this clone itself: Its antigen is as yet unknown.

The sequencing here drew on CD4+ or CD8+ T cells sorted from blood, taken in a trial of the OX40 agonist ivuxolimab. This TCR was sampled from an adult with an advanced solid tumor such as melanoma, head and neck, liver or kidney cancer. This chain uses TRBV7-6 with TRBJ2-1; the match to TRBD2 covers 8 bases. The CDR3 is CASSLAPYGREGPYNEQFF. The CDR3 DNA reads TGTGCCAGCAGCTTAGCTCCTTATGGCCGGGAGGGCCCCTACAATGAGCAGTTCTTC.